Detailed here is one T cell receptor beta chain. Germline V gene lookup returns CDR1 MRHNA and CDR2 SNTAGT. Losses at the gene ends were 6 bases for V and 4 bases for J; bases not matched to a gene: 8. The CDR3 contains 15 residues. This entry belongs to a study of blood T cell repertoires in COVID-19. Across the whole study: Researchers got acute and convalescent COVID-19 samples from the United States, Italy and Spain.

The method was immunoSEQ multiplex PCR; TCRdb's version includes in-frame clones alone and lacks a portion of them. The repertoire includes some 340,000 clones, about 83% of them detected once, and approximately 3.1% sits in the top ten. Sequenced: peripheral blood. The chain recombines TRBV6-4 with TRBJ2-3; 9 bases agree with TRBD1. The TCR originated in a man aged 25-40 years with active or convalescent COVID-19. The CDR3 loop is CASSATGGPPDTQYF. For the CDR3, the DNA is TGTGCCAGCAGCGCGACAGGGGGTCCCCCAGATACGCAGTATTTT.